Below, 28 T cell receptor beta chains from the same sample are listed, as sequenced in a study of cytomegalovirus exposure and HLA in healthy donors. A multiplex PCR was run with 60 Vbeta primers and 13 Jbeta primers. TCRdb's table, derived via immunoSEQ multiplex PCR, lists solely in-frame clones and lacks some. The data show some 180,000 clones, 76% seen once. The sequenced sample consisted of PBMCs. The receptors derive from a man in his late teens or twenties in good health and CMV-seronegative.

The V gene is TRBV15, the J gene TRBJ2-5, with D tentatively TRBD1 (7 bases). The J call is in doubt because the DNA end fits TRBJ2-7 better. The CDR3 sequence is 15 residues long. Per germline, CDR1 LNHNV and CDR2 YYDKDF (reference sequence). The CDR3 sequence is CATSRGRTGSYEQYF. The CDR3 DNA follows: TGTGCCACCAGCAGGGGGAGGACAGGTTCCTACGAGCAGTACTTC.

This chain's CDR3 is CASSLRGGVGNEQFF. DNA of the CDR3: TGTGCCAGCAGCTTGCGCGGGGGGGTTGGCAATGAGCAGTTCTTC. The gene calls are TRBV5-4 and TRBJ2-1, with 9 bases matching TRBD2. Germline V CDR1 and CDR2: SGHNT, YYREEE (reference sequence). The CDR3 is 15 amino acids. The V gene end was trimmed by 1 base and the J gene end by 6 bases; junction bases not matched to a gene: 5.

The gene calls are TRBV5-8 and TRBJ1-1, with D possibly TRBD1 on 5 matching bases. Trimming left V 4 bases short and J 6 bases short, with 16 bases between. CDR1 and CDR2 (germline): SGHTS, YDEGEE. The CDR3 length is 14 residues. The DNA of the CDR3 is TGTGCCAGCAGCCCCGAGGCAGGGTTACCTGAAGCTTTCTTT. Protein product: CASSPEAGLPEAFF.

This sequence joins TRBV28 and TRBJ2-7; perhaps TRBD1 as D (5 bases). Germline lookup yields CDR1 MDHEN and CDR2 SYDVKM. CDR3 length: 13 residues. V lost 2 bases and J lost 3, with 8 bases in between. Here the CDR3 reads CASSLIGHYEQYF. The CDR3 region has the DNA TGTGCCAGCAGTTTAATCGGACACTACGAGCAGTACTTC.

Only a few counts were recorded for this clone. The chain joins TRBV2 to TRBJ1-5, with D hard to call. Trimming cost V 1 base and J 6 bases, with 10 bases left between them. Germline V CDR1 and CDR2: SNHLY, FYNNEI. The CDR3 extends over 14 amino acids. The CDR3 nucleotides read TGTGCCAGCAGTGAAGAGGATTCGGGTCAGCCCCAGCATTTT. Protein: CASSEEDSGQPQHF.

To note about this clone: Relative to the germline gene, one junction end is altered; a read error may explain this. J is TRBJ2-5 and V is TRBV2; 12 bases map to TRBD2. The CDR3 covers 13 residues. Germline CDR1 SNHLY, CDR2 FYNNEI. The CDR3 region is CASRELSSGGGNF. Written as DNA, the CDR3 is TGTGCCAGCAGAGAGCTCTCTAGCGGGGGGGGGAACTTC.

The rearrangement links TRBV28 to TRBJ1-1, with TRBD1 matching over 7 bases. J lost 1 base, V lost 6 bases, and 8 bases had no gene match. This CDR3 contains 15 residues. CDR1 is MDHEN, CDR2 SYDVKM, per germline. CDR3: CASSTPGQPNTEAFF. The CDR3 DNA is TGTGCCAGCAGCACACCGGGACAGCCGAACACTGAAGCTTTCTTT.

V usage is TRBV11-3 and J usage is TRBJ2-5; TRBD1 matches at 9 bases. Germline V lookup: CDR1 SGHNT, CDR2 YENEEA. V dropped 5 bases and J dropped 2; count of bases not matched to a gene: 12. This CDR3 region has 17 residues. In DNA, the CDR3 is TGTGCCAGCAGCATTTCTACAGGGGGCGGATTTCAAGAGACCCAGTACTTC. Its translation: CASSISTGGGFQETQYF.

The CDR3 region is CASRVPGGGVGNEQFF. The CDR3 DNA reads as TGTGCCAGTAGAGTCCCCGGCGGGGGCGTGGGGAATGAGCAGTTCTTC. The chain recombines TRBV19 with TRBJ2-1; weak D call: TRBD2 (7 bases). V lost 6 bases and J 7 bases, leaving 22 bases between the germline ends. The CDR3 is made up of 16 amino acids. Germline V gives CDR1 LNHDA, CDR2 SQIVND (reference sequence).

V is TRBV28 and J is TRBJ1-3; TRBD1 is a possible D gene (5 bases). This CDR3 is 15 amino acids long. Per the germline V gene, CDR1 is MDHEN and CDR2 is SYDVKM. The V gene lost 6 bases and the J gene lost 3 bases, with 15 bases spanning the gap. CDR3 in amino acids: CASSSPGGYGNTIYF. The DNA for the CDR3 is TGTGCCAGCAGCTCCCCGGGGGGGTATGGAAACACCATATATTTT.

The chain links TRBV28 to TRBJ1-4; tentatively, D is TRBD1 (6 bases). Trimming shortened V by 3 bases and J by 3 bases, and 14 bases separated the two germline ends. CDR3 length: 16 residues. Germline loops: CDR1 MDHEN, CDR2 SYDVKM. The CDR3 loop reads CASSFVVAGANEKLFF. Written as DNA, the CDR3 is TGTGCCAGCAGTTTTGTTGTTGCAGGGGCTAATGAAAAACTGTTTTTT. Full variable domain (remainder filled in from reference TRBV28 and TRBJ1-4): DVKVTQSSRYLVKRTGEKVFLECVQDMDHENMFWYRQDPGLGLRLIYFSYDVKMKEKGDIPEGYSVSREKKERFSLILESASTNQTSMYLCASSFVVAGANEKLFFGSGTQLSVL.

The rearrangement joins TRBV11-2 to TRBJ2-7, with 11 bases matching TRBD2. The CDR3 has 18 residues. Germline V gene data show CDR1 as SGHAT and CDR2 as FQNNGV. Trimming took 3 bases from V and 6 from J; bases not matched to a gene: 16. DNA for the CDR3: TGTGCCAGCAGCTTCGGGACAGGTTCGGGTCTAGCGGGAGGCGAGCAGTACTTC. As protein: CASSFGTGSGLAGGEQYF.

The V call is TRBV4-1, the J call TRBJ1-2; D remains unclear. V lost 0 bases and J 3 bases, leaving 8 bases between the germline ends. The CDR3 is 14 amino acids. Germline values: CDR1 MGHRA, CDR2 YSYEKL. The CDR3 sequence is CASSQDGRDYGYTF. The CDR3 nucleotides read TGCGCCAGCAGCCAAGACGGGAGGGACTATGGCTACACCTTC.

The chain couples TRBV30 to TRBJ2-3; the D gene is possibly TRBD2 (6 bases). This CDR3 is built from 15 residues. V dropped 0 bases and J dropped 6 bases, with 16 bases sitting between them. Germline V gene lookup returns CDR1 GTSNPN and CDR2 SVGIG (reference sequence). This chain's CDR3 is CAWSVLAGIGDTQYF. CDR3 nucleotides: TGTGCCTGGAGTGTGCTCGCGGGGATCGGCGATACGCAGTATTTT.

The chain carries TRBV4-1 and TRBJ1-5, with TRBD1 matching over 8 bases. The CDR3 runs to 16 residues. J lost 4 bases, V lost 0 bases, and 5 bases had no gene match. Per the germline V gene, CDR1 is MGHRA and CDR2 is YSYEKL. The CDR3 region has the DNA TGCGCCAGCAGCCAAGAGTTGCAGGGGGCGAATCAGCCCCAGCATTTT. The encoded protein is CASSQELQGANQPQHF.

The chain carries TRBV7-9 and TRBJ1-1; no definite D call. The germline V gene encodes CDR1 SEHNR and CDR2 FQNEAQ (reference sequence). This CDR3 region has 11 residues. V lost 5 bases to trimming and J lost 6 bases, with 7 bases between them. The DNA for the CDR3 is TGTGCCAGCAGCATGGGAGCTGAAGCTTTCTTT. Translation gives CASSMGAEAFF.

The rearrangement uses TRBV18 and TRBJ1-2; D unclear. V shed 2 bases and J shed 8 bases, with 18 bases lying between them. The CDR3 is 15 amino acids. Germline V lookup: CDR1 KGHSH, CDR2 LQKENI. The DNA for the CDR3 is TGTGCCAGCTCACCATCGGAGCCCCGGGAGGGCGGCTACACCTTC. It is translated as CASSPSEPREGGYTF.

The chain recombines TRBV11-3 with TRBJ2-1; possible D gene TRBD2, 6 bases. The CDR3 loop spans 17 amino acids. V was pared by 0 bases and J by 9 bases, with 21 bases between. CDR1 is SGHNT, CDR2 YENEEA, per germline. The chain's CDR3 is CASSLESGTRGSSEQFF. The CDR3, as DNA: TGTGCCAGCAGCTTAGAATCCGGGACTCGAGGGTCTAGTGAGCAGTTCTTC.

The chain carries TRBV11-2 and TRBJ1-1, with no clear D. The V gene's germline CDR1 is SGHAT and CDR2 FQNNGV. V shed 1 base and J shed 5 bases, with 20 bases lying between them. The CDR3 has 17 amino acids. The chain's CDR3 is CASSLGDVGPGWTEAFF. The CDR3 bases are TGTGCCAGCAGCTTAGGAGATGTTGGCCCAGGCTGGACTGAAGCTTTCTTT.

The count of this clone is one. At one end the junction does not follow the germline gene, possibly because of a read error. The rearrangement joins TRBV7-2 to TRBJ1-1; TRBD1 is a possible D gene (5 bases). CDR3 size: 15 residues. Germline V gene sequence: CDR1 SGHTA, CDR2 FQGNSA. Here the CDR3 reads CASSSNPDRNTETFF. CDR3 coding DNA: TGTGCCAGCAGCTCGAACCCAGACAGAAACACTGAAACTTTCTTT.

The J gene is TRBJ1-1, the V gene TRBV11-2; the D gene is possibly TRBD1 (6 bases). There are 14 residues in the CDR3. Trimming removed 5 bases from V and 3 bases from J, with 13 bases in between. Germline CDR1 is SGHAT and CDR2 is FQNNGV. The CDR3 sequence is CASSPGGQYTEAFF. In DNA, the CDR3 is TGTGCCAGCAGCCCGGGTGGACAGTACACTGAAGCTTTCTTT.

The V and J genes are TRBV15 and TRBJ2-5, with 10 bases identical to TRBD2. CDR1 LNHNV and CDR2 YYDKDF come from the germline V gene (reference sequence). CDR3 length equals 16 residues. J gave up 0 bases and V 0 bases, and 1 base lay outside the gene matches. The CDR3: CATSRELAGNQETQYF. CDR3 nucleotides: TGTGCCACCAGCAGAGAACTAGCGGGAAACCAAGAGACCCAGTACTTC.

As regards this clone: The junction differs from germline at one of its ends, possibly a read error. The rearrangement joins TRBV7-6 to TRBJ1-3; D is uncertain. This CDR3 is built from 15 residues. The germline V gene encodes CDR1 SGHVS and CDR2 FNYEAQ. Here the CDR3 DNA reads TGTGCCGGCAGCCGTGTGGGCGAGCCCGGAAACACCATATATTTT. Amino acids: CAGSRVGEPGNTIYF.

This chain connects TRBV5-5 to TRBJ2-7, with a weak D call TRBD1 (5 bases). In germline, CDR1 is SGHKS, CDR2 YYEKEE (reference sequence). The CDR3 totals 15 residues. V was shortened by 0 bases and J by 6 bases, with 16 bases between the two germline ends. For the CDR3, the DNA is TGTGCCAGCAGCTTGGTTTGGCAGGGATGGGTCGAGCAGTACTTC. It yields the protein CASSLVWQGWVEQYF.

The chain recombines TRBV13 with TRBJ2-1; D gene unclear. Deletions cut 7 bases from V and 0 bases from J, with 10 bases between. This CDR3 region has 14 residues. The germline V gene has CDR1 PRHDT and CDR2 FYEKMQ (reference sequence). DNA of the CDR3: TGTGCCAGCACCCTTCCCAGCTCCTACAATGAGCAGTTCTTC. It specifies CASTLPSSYNEQFF.

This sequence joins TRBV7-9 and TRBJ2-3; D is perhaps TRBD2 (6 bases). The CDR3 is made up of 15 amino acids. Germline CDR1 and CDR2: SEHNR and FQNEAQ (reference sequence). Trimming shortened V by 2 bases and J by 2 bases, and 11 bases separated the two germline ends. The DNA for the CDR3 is TGTGCCAGCAGCTTACTAGCGTCCTACACAGATACGCAGTATTTT. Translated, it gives CASSLLASYTDTQYF.

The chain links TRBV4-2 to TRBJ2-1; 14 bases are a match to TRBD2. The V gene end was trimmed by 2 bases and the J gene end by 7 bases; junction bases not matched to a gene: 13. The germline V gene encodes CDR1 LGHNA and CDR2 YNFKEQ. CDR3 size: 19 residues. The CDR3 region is CASSQSDIRTSGGFNEQFF. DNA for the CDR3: TGTGCCAGCAGCCAATCCGATATCAGGACTAGCGGGGGGTTTAATGAGCAGTTCTTC.

The CDR3 sequence is CASSVLSGRYADTQYF. DNA of the CDR3: TGTGCCAGCAGCGTACTTAGCGGGAGGTACGCAGATACGCAGTATTTT. The chain has TRBV7-9 and TRBJ2-3; 10 bases fit TRBD2. This CDR3 is 16 amino acids long. V lost 5 bases, J lost 4 bases, and 9 bases stayed unmatched. CDR1 is SEHNR, CDR2 FQNEAQ, per germline (reference sequence).